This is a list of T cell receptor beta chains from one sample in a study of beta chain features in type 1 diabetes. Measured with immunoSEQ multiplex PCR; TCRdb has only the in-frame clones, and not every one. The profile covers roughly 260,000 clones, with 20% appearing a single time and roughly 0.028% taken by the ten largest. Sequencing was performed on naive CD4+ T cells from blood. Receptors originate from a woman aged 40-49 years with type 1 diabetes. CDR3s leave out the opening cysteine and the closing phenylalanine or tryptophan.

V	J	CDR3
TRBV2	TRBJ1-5	ASSEAGGSQPQH
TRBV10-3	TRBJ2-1	AISEPVREQF
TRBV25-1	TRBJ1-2	ASSEGGENYGYT
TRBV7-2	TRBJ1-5	ASSLDRGPNQPQH
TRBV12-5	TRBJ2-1	ASGLGRGYSNEQF
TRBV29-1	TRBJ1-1	SSHRGVNTEAF
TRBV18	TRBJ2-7	ASSPRTGADEQY
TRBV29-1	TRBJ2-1	SVEAGWLAGGSYNEQF
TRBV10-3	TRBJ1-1	AISETSGTEAF
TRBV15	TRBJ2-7	ATSRVGTGGYEQY
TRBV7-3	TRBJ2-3	ASSSRLGDTQY
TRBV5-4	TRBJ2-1	ASSLKAGGILDEQF
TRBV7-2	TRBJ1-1	ASSLNRLIGTEAF
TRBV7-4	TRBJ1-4	ASSVRDRLDAVKLF
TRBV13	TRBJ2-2	ASRLRGNTGELF
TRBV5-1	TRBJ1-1	ASSLAGETEAF
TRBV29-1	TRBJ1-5	SVVTGNQPQH
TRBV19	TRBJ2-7	ASSQYHLYEQY
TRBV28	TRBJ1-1	ASSGPLNTEAF
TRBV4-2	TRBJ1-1	ASSQSPADRNTEAF
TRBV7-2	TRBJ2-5	ASSLVYAGETQY
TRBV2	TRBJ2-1	ASSESSGRAYNEQF
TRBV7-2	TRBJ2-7	ASSPWDSFSYEQY
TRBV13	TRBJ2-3	ASSLLGLAESTDTQY
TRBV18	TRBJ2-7	ASSPDSRFSYEQY
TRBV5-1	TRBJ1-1	ASSGQGALGAF
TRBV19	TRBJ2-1	ASLVSGDPNNEQF
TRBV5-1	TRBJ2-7	ASSLGQREVLEQY
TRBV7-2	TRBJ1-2	ASSLGQGHVYGYT
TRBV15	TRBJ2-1	ATSRDSVTNEQF
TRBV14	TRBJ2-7	ASSQVRGVRAEQY
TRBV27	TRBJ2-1	ASTQGRATEQF